The 32 T cell receptor beta chains listed next were all sequenced from one sample in a study of early T cells in non-severe SARS-CoV-2 infection (dated by TCRdb to 2020 to 2023). Libraries were built with 5' RACE. Sequencing took place on a NextSeq 500. TCRdb handled the public reads itself, with Q25 trimming in fastp and clone calling in MiXCR, and kept productive beta chains. Entries that share a CDR3 protein sequence are merged under the most common genes and DNA. Within this sample are about 77,000 distinct CDR3 sequences, with 16% of them counted one time only. The ten most abundant clones make up roughly 3% of the sample. Sequenced material: whole blood. All receptors derive from an adult who was a healthcare worker with PCR-confirmed SARS-CoV-2 infection or an uninfected control (not recorded which).

This clonotype was seen a handful of times. V is TRBV12-5 and J is TRBJ2-7; a weak D match, TRBD1 (6 bases). The CDR3 is made up of 13 amino acids. With 5 bases removed from V and 2 bases from J, the gap between germline ends came to 10 bases. CDR1 and CDR2 from the germline V gene are LGHNT and FRNRAP. The CDR3 is CASGPRTAYEQYF. The DNA for the CDR3 is TGTGCTAGTGGTCCAAGGACAGCCTACGAGCAGTACTTC.

The V call is TRBV7-2, the J call TRBJ2-3; perhaps TRBD1 as D (7 bases). The CDR3 spans 20 residues. V dropped 1 base and J dropped 7 bases, with 30 bases sitting between them. Germline V gene data show CDR1 as SGHTA and CDR2 as FQGNSA. The CDR3 reads CASSLGYRGAGAIQRNTQYF. The CDR3 DNA reads as TGTGCCAGCAGCTTAGGCTACAGGGGAGCGGGCGCCATTCAAAGAAATACGCAGTATTTT.

The rearrangement joins TRBV7-9 to TRBJ2-5; maybe TRBD1 (6 bases). CDR1 SEHNR and CDR2 FQNEAQ come from the germline V gene (reference sequence). The CDR3 contains 15 residues. Trimming left V 4 bases short and J 4 bases short, with 16 bases between. The chain's CDR3 is CASSSRTAAGETQYF. CDR3 in DNA: TGTGCCAGCAGCTCGAGGACAGCGGCTGGAGAGACCCAGTACTTC.

This clonotype was seen only a few times. V gene TRBV3-1 combines with J gene TRBJ2-1; no clear D gene. This CDR3 is 16 amino acids long. V was cut by 4 bases and J by 7 bases, with 20 bases left in between. In germline, CDR1 is LGHDT, CDR2 YNNKEL (reference sequence). The DNA for the CDR3 is TGTGCCAGCAGCCTTCGAGCGCCCACCCTTAGTAATGAGCAGTTCTTC. It is translated as CASSLRAPTLSNEQFF.

This clonotype has more than one count but fewer than ten. The rearrangement uses TRBV29-1 and TRBJ1-3, with unresolved D. Trimming pared 1 base from V and 5 bases from J, leaving 3 bases between. CDR3 size: 11 residues. Germline assignment: CDR1 SQVTM and CDR2 ANQGSEA. The CDR3 DNA is TGCAGCGTTGAAGGCAGAAACACCATATATTTT. This translates into CSVEGRNTIYF.

The chain recombines TRBV20-1 with TRBJ1-3, with 8 bases matching TRBD1. The CDR3 runs to 14 residues. V shed 6 bases, J shed 2 bases, and the junction held 6 bases outside the gene matches. Germline V CDR1 and CDR2: DFQATT, SNEGSKA (reference sequence). The CDR3 DNA sequence: TGCAGTGCCCTATTGACAGGGGCTGGAAACACCATATATTTT. It encodes CSALLTGAGNTIYF.

The gene calls are TRBV18 and TRBJ2-2, with D hard to call. Germline V gives CDR1 KGHSH, CDR2 LQKENI. Trimming pared 4 bases from V and 1 base from J, leaving 16 bases between. CDR3 length equals 17 residues. The CDR3 loop reads CASSLLLDVLNTGELFF. The CDR3 bases are TGTGCCAGCTCACTCCTTTTGGACGTGTTGAACACCGGGGAGCTGTTTTTT.

This clonotype was seen a handful of times. The chain is built from TRBV18 and TRBJ1-1, with D perhaps TRBD1 (6 bases). The germline gives CDR1 KGHSH, CDR2 LQKENI. V dropped 2 bases and J dropped 5 bases, with 15 bases sitting between them. The CDR3 sequence is 15 residues long. The CDR3 reads CASSPREGDGTEAFF. The DNA for the CDR3 is TGTGCCAGCTCACCAAGGGAGGGGGACGGGACTGAAGCTTTCTTT.

The gene calls are TRBV7-8 and TRBJ1-1; 7 bases match TRBD1. V was pared by 4 bases and J by 6 bases, with 5 bases of the junction left unmatched. CDR3 length: 13 residues. Germline V lookup: CDR1 SGHVS, CDR2 FQNEAQ. Here the CDR3 DNA reads TGTGCCAGCAGCTCCAACAGGGGCTCTGAAGCTTTCTTT. This encodes CASSSNRGSEAFF.

This rearrangement joins TRBV7-9 to TRBJ1-6; D unresolved. The length of the CDR3 is 13 residues. Germline values: CDR1 SEHNR, CDR2 FQNEAQ (reference sequence). Between the trimmed V and J ends, which lost 5 bases and 12 bases, there was a span of 14 bases. CDR3 in amino acids: CASSGPWGRPLHF. CDR3 DNA: TGTGCCAGCAGCGGGCCCTGGGGTCGACCCCTCCACTTT.

There are a few counts of this clonotype. The chain carries TRBV20-1 and TRBJ2-1; D call uncertain. The CDR3 is 16 residues long. Trimming removed 2 bases from V and 0 bases from J, with 14 bases in between. In germline, CDR1 is DFQATT, CDR2 SNEGSKA (reference sequence). CDR3 DNA sequence: TGCAGTGCTAGATCTTTGGGCGGAAACTCCTACAATGAGCAGTTCTTC. Translation gives CSARSLGGNSYNEQFF.

This clonotype occurred a few times. This rearrangement joins TRBV12-3 or TRBV12-4 to TRBJ1-2, with D unresolved. The CDR3 has 15 residues. Trimming pared 10 bases from V and 2 bases from J, leaving 20 bases between. The DNA for the CDR3 is TGTGCCACCAATGAATTAGGGCGACGGAACTATGGCTACACCTTC. The encoded protein is CATNELGRRNYGYTF.

The J gene is TRBJ1-5, the V gene TRBV9; D might be TRBD1 (6 bases). V was trimmed by 10 bases and J by 3 bases, leaving 8 bases between them. The CDR3 runs to 11 residues. Germline-derived CDR1 and CDR2 are SGDLS and YYNGEE. CDR3 nucleotide sequence: TGTGCCTCAGGGGTCAATCAGCCCCAGCATTTT. It codes for CASGVNQPQHF.

This clonotype occurred a few times. This chain uses TRBV28 with TRBJ2-7; a possible D gene is TRBD1 (6 bases). This CDR3 is 18 amino acids long. V lost 5 bases to trimming and J lost 4 bases, with 27 bases between them. Germline lookup yields CDR1 MDHEN and CDR2 SYDVKM. In DNA form, the CDR3 reads TGTGCCAGCAGTCCCCAACCCGGTAAGGGGGATAGGAAATACGAGCAGTACTTC. Protein sequence: CASSPQPGKGDRKYEQYF. Full variable domain (remainder filled in from reference TRBV28 and TRBJ2-7): DVKVTQSSRYLVKRTGEKVFLECVQDMDHENMFWYRQDPGLGLRLIYFSYDVKMKEKGDIPEGYSVSREKKERFSLILESASTNQTSMYLCASSPQPGKGDRKYEQYFGPGTRLTVT.

The chain couples TRBV12-3 or TRBV12-4 to TRBJ2-3; TRBD2 agrees at 9 bases. The ends lost 7 bases at V and 5 bases at J; junction bases unmatched: 7. This CDR3 is 14 amino acids long. CDR3 residues: CASTWSSGGDTQYF. The CDR3 nucleotides are TGTGCCAGCACCTGGAGTAGCGGGGGAGATACGCAGTATTTT.

The chain recombines TRBV20-1 with TRBJ1-5, with D tentatively TRBD1 (6 bases). The CDR3 is 16 amino acids. Trimming cost V 5 bases and J 1 base, with 18 bases left between them. Germline CDR1 is DFQATT and CDR2 is SNEGSKA (reference sequence). Here the CDR3 reads CSAWNPQGRSNQPQHF. The DNA for the CDR3 is TGCAGTGCTTGGAACCCCCAGGGGCGCAGCAATCAGCCCCAGCATTTT.

This clonotype has a count of ten or more. The chain has TRBV5-4 and TRBJ1-2, with TRBD1 as a possible D gene (5 bases). The CDR3 is made up of 14 amino acids. The V gene lost 0 bases and the J gene lost 4 bases, with 10 bases spanning the gap. Germline-derived CDR1 and CDR2 are SGHNT and YYREEE (reference sequence). The CDR3 region has the DNA TGTGCCAGCAGCTTGGACAGGACGGCCTATGGCTACACCTTC. This translates into CASSLDRTAYGYTF.

Many counts were recorded for this clonotype. The V and J genes are TRBV9 and TRBJ2-3; perhaps D is TRBD1 or TRBD2 (5 bases each). CDR1 and CDR2 (germline): SGDLS, YYNGEE. The CDR3 is 17 residues long. V was clipped by 0 bases and J by 4 bases, with 18 bases between them. Here the CDR3 reads CASSVEGTPQESDTQYF. The CDR3 DNA reads as TGTGCCAGCAGCGTAGAAGGGACCCCGCAGGAGTCAGATACGCAGTATTTT.

This clonotype occurred a few times. V usage is TRBV28 and J usage is TRBJ1-5, with 9 bases aligning to TRBD1. Unmatched junction bases numbered 5, after V lost 4 bases and J lost 4 bases. This CDR3 is built from 15 residues. Germline CDR1 is MDHEN and CDR2 is SYDVKM. CDR3 region: CASSWGQGRNQPQHF. Written as DNA, the CDR3 is TGTGCCAGCAGTTGGGGACAGGGCCGGAATCAGCCCCAGCATTTT.

The J gene is TRBJ2-2, the V gene TRBV24-1; 8 bases agree with TRBD1. Germline loops: CDR1 KGHDR, CDR2 SFDVKD. The V segment lost 3 bases and the J segment 6 bases; nucleotides outside the gene matches: 5. This CDR3 has 15 amino acids. Here the CDR3 reads CATSDPRQGSGELFF. CDR3 DNA sequence: TGTGCCACCAGTGATCCAAGACAGGGGTCCGGGGAGCTGTTTTTT.

V is TRBV7-3 and J is TRBJ2-5; D unclear. The CDR3 is 13 residues long. Germline CDR1 SGHTA, CDR2 FQGTGA. With 5 bases removed from V and 7 bases from J, the gap between germline ends came to 14 bases. The CDR3 protein is CASSLQQMGTQYF. In DNA, the CDR3 is TGTGCCAGCAGCCTACAGCAGATGGGGACCCAGTACTTC.

This clonotype occurred a few times. The chain joins TRBV11-2 to TRBJ2-1, with D unclear. This CDR3 contains 14 residues. V was trimmed by 6 bases and J by 5 bases, leaving 14 bases between them. Germline V gene sequence: CDR1 SGHAT, CDR2 FQNNGV. CDR3 protein: CASRKTKDHNEQFF. The CDR3 coding sequence is TGTGCCAGCAGAAAGACCAAAGACCACAATGAGCAGTTCTTC. Using reference TRBV11-2 and TRBJ2-1 for the parts outside the CDR3, the full variable domain is EAGVAQSPRYKIIEKRQSVAFWCNPISGHATLYWYQQILGQGPKLLIQFQNNGVVDDSQLPKDRFSAERLKGVDSTLKIQPAKLEDSAVYLCASRKTKDHNEQFFGPGTRLTVL.

The V call is TRBV27, the J call TRBJ2-4; TRBD1 matches at 7 bases. The V segment lost 4 bases and the J segment 0 bases; nucleotides outside the gene matches: 6. CDR1 and CDR2 (germline): MNHEY, SMNVEV (reference sequence). The CDR3 has 16 residues. The CDR3 coding sequence is TGTGCCAGCAGTTCGGGACAGCCGTTAGCCAAAAACATTCAGTACTTC. Protein: CASSSGQPLAKNIQYF.

The chain couples TRBV20-1 to TRBJ2-1, with unresolved D. With 1 base removed from V and 0 bases from J, the gap between germline ends came to 10 bases. The CDR3 consists of 15 residues. Looked up from germline, CDR1 is DFQATT and CDR2 is SNEGSKA (reference sequence). The CDR3 is CSARAGLSSYNEQFF. In nucleotides, the CDR3 is TGCAGTGCTAGAGCTGGGCTGAGCTCCTACAATGAGCAGTTCTTC.

V and J are TRBV11-2 and TRBJ2-7; 7 positions match TRBD2. The CDR3 totals 15 residues. The trim removed 0 bases at V and 7 bases at J, leaving 9 bases unmatched. The germline V gene encodes CDR1 SGHAT and CDR2 FQNNGV. The CDR3 DNA reads as TGTGCCAGCAGCTTAGATCCGATGCGGGGGAGGGAGCAGTACTTC. Translation: CASSLDPMRGREQYF.

The chain recombines TRBV14 with TRBJ1-1, with D perhaps TRBD1 (5 bases). The germline V gene encodes CDR1 SGHDN and CDR2 FVKESK. There are 16 residues in the CDR3. Trimming took 2 bases from V and 0 from J, leaving 13 bases between them. The CDR3 coding sequence is TGTGCCAGCAGCCAACCAGGGTGGGGAATGAACACTGAAGCTTTCTTT. This translates into CASSQPGWGMNTEAFF.

In this sample, this clonotype turned up a few times. V is TRBV18 and J is TRBJ2-7; unclear D gene. Trimming removed 3 bases from V and 3 bases from J, with 12 bases in between. The CDR3 consists of 14 residues. Looked up from germline, CDR1 is KGHSH and CDR2 is LQKENI. The CDR3, as DNA: TGTGCCAGCTCACCCCGAGACAAAGACTACGAGCAGTACTTC. This encodes CASSPRDKDYEQYF.

This clonotype showed up just a few times. The chain joins TRBV6-2 or TRBV6-3 to TRBJ1-6; D might be TRBD1 (6 bases). Trimming took off 5 bases at V and 7 bases at J, with 15 bases between the two ends. The CDR3 has 15 amino acids. CDR1 MNHEY and CDR2 SVGEGT come from the germline V gene. The CDR3 bases are TGTGCCAGCAGTCGGGACAACCGGGACAATTCACCCCTCCACTTT. Its translation: CASSRDNRDNSPLHF.

The rearrangement joins TRBV12-3 or TRBV12-4 to TRBJ1-2; D perhaps matches TRBD1 (6 bases). V was shortened by 3 bases and J by 0 bases, with 14 bases between the two germline ends. This CDR3 is 16 amino acids long. CDR3 in DNA: TGTGCCAGCAGTTTTGGGTCGGGGGCGTCTAACTATGGCTACACCTTC. As protein: CASSFGSGASNYGYTF.

The table lists this clonotype with a few counts. The chain carries TRBV18 and TRBJ1-5; D gene unclear. The V gene lost 3 bases and the J gene lost 7 bases, with 13 bases spanning the gap. The CDR3 spans 14 residues. Germline CDR1 and CDR2: KGHSH and LQKENI. As DNA, the CDR3 is TGTGCCAGCTCACCTGCAGATCTAGGACAGCCCCAGCATTTT. Translation gives CASSPADLGQPQHF.

This chain uses TRBV12-3 or TRBV12-4 with TRBJ1-4; 8 bases map to TRBD1. The CDR3 contains 14 residues. J gave up 5 bases and V 3 bases, and 2 bases lay outside the gene matches. The DNA for the CDR3 is TGTGCCAGCAGTTTTAGACAGGGGAATGAAAAACTGTTTTTT. The encoded protein is CASSFRQGNEKLFF.

The chain uses TRBV12-3 or TRBV12-4 and TRBJ2-1; tentative D call: TRBD2 (6 bases). The CDR3 is made up of 14 amino acids. V was clipped by 6 bases and J by 5 bases, with 14 bases between them. DNA of the CDR3: TGTGCCAGCAGCCCGGGACTTGTAAACAATGAGCAGTTCTTC. As protein: CASSPGLVNNEQFF.